Presented here are 31 T cell receptor beta chains from one specimen sequenced in a study of cytomegalovirus exposure and HLA in healthy donors. With 60 Vbeta and 13 Jbeta primers, the PCR was carried out. The table came from immunoSEQ multiplex PCR; TCRdb's copy has only in-frame clones and leaves some out. The table gives approximately 190,000 clones; the top ten clones make up 5.5% to 7.5% of it. Input material: PBMCs. The receptors come from a man aged 30 to 39 in good health and CMV-seronegative.

This chain uses TRBV6-5 with TRBJ2-7; no clear D gene. V lost 0 bases, J lost 0 bases, and 12 bases lay in between. Germline CDR1 is MNHEY and CDR2 is SVGAGI. The CDR3 loop spans 16 amino acids. CDR3 sequence (DNA): TGTGCCAGCAGTTACTCTATCGCGGTGAGCTCCTACGAGCAGTACTTC. It is translated as CASSYSIAVSSYEQYF.

CDR3 region: CASRLSTSGTVNYGYTF. The CDR3 coding sequence is TGTGCCAGTAGATTGTCTACTTCCGGGACAGTTAACTATGGCTACACCTTC. The chain is built from TRBV19 and TRBJ1-2; the match to TRBD1 covers 7 bases. The CDR3 spans 17 residues. Germline values: CDR1 LNHDA, CDR2 SQIVND (reference sequence). Trimming at V came to 6 bases and at J to 1 base, leaving 14 bases not matched to a gene.

The rearrangement uses TRBV25-1 and TRBJ1-1; 8 positions match TRBD1. The CDR3 is 14 residues long. Germline CDR1 reads MGHDK; CDR2 reads SYGVNS. Trimming removed 2 bases from V and 3 bases from J; junction bases left unmatched: 2. For the CDR3, the DNA is TGTGCCAGCAGTGAAGGACAGGGTGACACTGAAGCTTTCTTT. Translating gives CASSEGQGDTEAFF.

The chain couples TRBV28 to TRBJ2-1; D possibly corresponds to TRBD1 (6 bases). CDR1 MDHEN and CDR2 SYDVKM come from the germline V gene. CDR3 size: 15 residues. Trimming stripped 6 bases from V and 9 bases from J, with 21 bases between. This chain's CDR3 is CASSLQGVGRSEQFF. The CDR3 DNA sequence: TGTGCCAGCAGCCTACAGGGTGTAGGACGGAGTGAGCAGTTCTTC.

The chain is built from TRBV7-9 and TRBJ2-7, with TRBD1 matching over 10 bases. The CDR3 runs to 14 residues. Germline CDR1 is SEHNR and CDR2 is FQNEAQ (reference sequence). With V trimmed by 9 bases and J by 1 base, 6 bases remained unmatched. The chain's CDR3 is CASSGTGESYEQYF. Written as DNA, the CDR3 is TGTGCCAGTTCCGGGACAGGGGAATCCTACGAGCAGTACTTC.

V gene TRBV9 combines with J gene TRBJ2-1; TRBD2 agrees at 9 bases. Germline V gene sequence: CDR1 SGDLS, CDR2 YYNGEE. The CDR3 loop spans 13 amino acids. V was clipped by 4 bases and J by 7 bases; unmatched bases: 3. Written as DNA, the CDR3 is TGTGCCAGCAGCCTGCGGGAGGGGAATGAGCAGTTCTTC. Residues: CASSLREGNEQFF.

The rearrangement joins TRBV7-2 to TRBJ1-2; the D gene is possibly TRBD1 (5 bases). Germline CDR1 is SGHTA and CDR2 is FQGNSA. The CDR3 covers 13 residues. With 5 bases removed from V and 1 base from J, the gap between germline ends came to 8 bases. As DNA, the CDR3 is TGTGCCAGCAGCCCGCAGGGTAACTATGGCTACACCTTC. Residues: CASSPQGNYGYTF.

CDR3: CASSLVVIGTGSYEQYF. CDR3 in DNA: TGTGCCAGCAGCTTGGTTGTGATCGGGACAGGGTCCTACGAGCAGTACTTC. The chain uses TRBV5-8 and TRBJ2-7; 9 bases map to TRBD1. This CDR3 has 17 residues. Unmatched junction bases numbered 8, after V lost 0 bases and J lost 1 base. CDR1 and CDR2 (germline): SGHTS, YDEGEE.

The gene calls are TRBV18 and TRBJ1-6, with TRBD1 matching 9 bases. CDR1 is KGHSH, CDR2 LQKENI, per germline. V lost 6 bases and J lost 6; bases outside the gene matches: 9. The CDR3 has 16 residues. CDR3 in amino acids: CASSQGQGSTNSPLHF. The CDR3 DNA is TGTGCCAGCTCCCAGGGACAGGGAAGTACTAATTCACCCCTCCACTTT.

The chain carries TRBV11-3 and TRBJ1-6; 8 nucleotides agree with TRBD1. The CDR3 has 14 residues. CDR1 is SGHNT, CDR2 YENEEA, per germline. Trimming took 5 bases from V and 11 from J; bases not matched to a gene: 8. CDR3 nucleotides: TGTGCCAGCAGCCCAAGACAGGGGTCGACACCCCTCCACTTT. As protein: CASSPRQGSTPLHF.

Details on this clone: The junction departs from the called germline gene at one end, perhaps through a read error. CDR3 coding DNA: TGTGCCAGCAGCTTTCAGGGACAAGCCTACGGGCAGTACTTC. Its protein product is CASSFQGQAYGQYF. The chain is built from TRBV11-2 and TRBJ2-7, with D maybe TRBD1 (6 bases). This CDR3 region has 14 residues. CDR1 and CDR2 from the germline V gene are SGHAT and FQNNGV.

The rearrangement joins TRBV11-2 to TRBJ1-1; maybe TRBD1 (6 bases). This CDR3 contains 16 residues. Trimming removed 5 bases from V and 3 bases from J, with 19 bases in between. Germline-derived CDR1 and CDR2 are SGHAT and FQNNGV. CDR3 in amino acids: CASSHPRGAGDTEAFF. In DNA, the CDR3 is TGTGCCAGCAGCCACCCCCGGGGGGCGGGAGACACTGAAGCTTTCTTT.

In nucleotides, the CDR3 is TGTGCCAGCAGCCAAGCGACAGGGGGGGACTATGGCTACACCTTC. This codes for CASSQATGGDYGYTF. V usage is TRBV4-2 and J usage is TRBJ1-2; 9 bases align to TRBD1. With V trimmed by 1 base and J by 3 bases, 3 bases remained unmatched. The V gene's germline CDR1 is LGHNA and CDR2 YNFKEQ. CDR3 length: 15 residues.

The chain links TRBV12-1 to TRBJ2-1; the table's TRBD2 call for D was not verified on the DNA. TRBV12-1 is a recognized pseudogene. This CDR3 comprises 17 residues. The CDR3 loop is CASSCVIAVISYNEQFF. The CDR3 DNA is TGTGCCAGCAGCTGCGTAATAGCGGTGATCTCCTACAATGAGCAGTTCTTC.

V gene TRBV10-2 combines with J gene TRBJ1-6; 8 bases map to TRBD1. This CDR3 comprises 23 residues. From germline, CDR1 is WSHSY and CDR2 SAAADI. V lost 0 bases and J lost 0; bases outside the gene matches: 19. The CDR3 DNA follows: TGCGCCAGCAGTGAGTCCCAACCCCTTCAAGACAGGGGCCGGAGCTCCTATAATTCACCCCTCCACTTT. Amino acids: CASSESQPLQDRGRSSYNSPLHF.

The chain combines TRBV11-2 with TRBJ1-5; the match to TRBD1 covers 12 bases. V was clipped by 5 bases and J by 2 bases; unmatched bases: 7. The CDR3 is made up of 17 amino acids. CDR1 is SGHAT and CDR2 is FQNNGV in the germline V gene. The CDR3 DNA sequence: TGTGCCAGCAGCGGCGGGACAGGGGGCGCGGGCAATCAGCCCCAGCATTTT. This codes for CASSGGTGGAGNQPQHF.

This chain joins TRBV19 and TRBJ1-5; no clear D gene. V lost 7 bases, J lost 6 bases, and 13 bases lay in between. The CDR3 contains 13 residues. Germline-derived CDR1 and CDR2 are LNHDA and SQIVND (reference sequence). The CDR3 spells CASNHGEAQPQHF. The CDR3, as DNA: TGTGCCAGTAATCATGGGGAGGCTCAGCCCCAGCATTTT.

The V gene is TRBV5-1, the J gene TRBJ2-7; 10 positions agree with TRBD2. J lost 5 bases, V lost 4 bases, and 6 bases had no gene match. This CDR3 region has 14 residues. The germline CDR1 and CDR2 sequences are SGHRS and YFSETQ. The CDR3 DNA follows: TGCGCCAGCAGCCCCCGGCTAGCGGGAGACGAGCAGTACTTC. Its translation: CASSPRLAGDEQYF.

The chain combines TRBV6-6 with TRBJ2-1; D perhaps matches TRBD1 (8 bases). Germline CDR1 MNHNY, CDR2 SVGAGI (reference sequence). V dropped 5 bases and J dropped 5 bases, with 19 bases sitting between them. This CDR3 spans 16 amino acids. The CDR3 coding sequence is TGTGCCAGCAGTCGGACAGGGAGAGCGGGACACAATGAGCAGTTCTTC. Protein sequence: CASSRTGRAGHNEQFF.

The chain has TRBV18 and TRBJ1-1; D possibly corresponds to TRBD1 (5 bases). The germline gives CDR1 KGHSH, CDR2 LQKENI. Trimming stripped 1 base from V and 6 bases from J, with 9 bases between. This CDR3 is 13 amino acids long. The CDR3 region has the DNA TGTGCCAGCTCACCACTGTCGGGGGCTGAAGCTTTCTTT. This gives the protein CASSPLSGAEAFF.

The chain uses TRBV5-1 and TRBJ1-1, with TRBD1 matching 8 bases. V lost 0 bases to trimming and J lost 4 bases; unmatched junction nucleotides: 8. Germline lookup yields CDR1 SGHRS and CDR2 YFSETQ. The length of the CDR3 is 16 residues. CDR3 sequence (DNA): TGCGCCAGCAGCTTGGAAGGGGCAGGGGGCGTCACTGAAGCTTTCTTT. Amino acid sequence: CASSLEGAGGVTEAFF.

The V gene is TRBV18, the J gene TRBJ2-5; a possible D gene is TRBD1 (5 bases). CDR1 is KGHSH, CDR2 LQKENI, per germline. Trimming left V 2 bases short and J 1 base short, with 8 bases between. This CDR3 spans 14 amino acids. CDR3 sequence: CASSPDSFQETQYF. The CDR3 DNA sequence: TGTGCCAGCTCACCAGACAGTTTCCAAGAGACCCAGTACTTC.

About this clone: This CDR3 is also generated by other DNA sequences in the sample. V is TRBV7-3 and J is TRBJ2-5; weak D call: TRBD2 (6 bases). The germline V gene has CDR1 SGHTA and CDR2 FQGTGA. This CDR3 is built from 14 residues. V lost 0 bases and J lost 1, with 6 bases in between. The CDR3 region is CASSLTGGQETQYF. As DNA, the CDR3 is TGTGCCAGCAGCTTAACGGGAGGCCAAGAGACCCAGTACTTC.

This chain connects TRBV7-2 to TRBJ1-1; D gene uncertain. The CDR3 runs to 18 residues. Trimming stripped 1 base from V and 3 bases from J, with 21 bases between. CDR1 is SGHTA, CDR2 FQGNSA, per germline. The CDR3 spells CASSLVVPSTASYTEAFF. For the CDR3, the DNA is TGTGCCAGCAGCTTAGTGGTCCCAAGCACCGCTAGCTACACTGAAGCTTTCTTT.

The J gene is TRBJ1-5, the V gene TRBV7-6, with TRBD1 matching 7 bases. V dropped 1 base and J dropped 2; count of bases not matched to a gene: 8. The CDR3 is made up of 17 amino acids. Germline assignment: CDR1 SGHVS and CDR2 FNYEAQ. The CDR3 nucleotides read TGTGCCAGCAGCTTAGGACCGGCAGGGGGTGGCAATCAGCCCCAGCATTTT. It specifies CASSLGPAGGGNQPQHF.

The chain recombines TRBV10-3 with TRBJ1-2; D may be TRBD1 (5 bases). The V gene lost 2 bases and the J gene lost 2 bases, with 18 bases spanning the gap. The germline CDR1 and CDR2 sequences are ENHRY and SYGVKD. The CDR3 loop spans 17 amino acids. The CDR3 DNA sequence: TGTGCCATCAGTGAGGGGGATTCTCCGCAGGGAAACTATGGCTACACCTTC. Residues: CAISEGDSPQGNYGYTF.

V usage is TRBV6-5 and J usage is TRBJ2-7, with 10 positions matching TRBD2. This CDR3 region has 15 residues. V trimming: 0 bases; J trimming: 4 bases; junction bases outside the gene matches: 3. Looked up from germline, CDR1 is MNHEY and CDR2 is SVGAGI. The CDR3 spells CASSYSASGSYEQYF. DNA for the CDR3: TGTGCCAGCAGTTACTCTGCTAGCGGGAGTTACGAGCAGTACTTC.

The CDR3 DNA follows: TGCGCCAGCAGCGTTACCCCGTTGGGGGCAGGGTATCCCAATGAGCAGTTCTTC. Protein: CASSVTPLGAGYPNEQFF. The rearrangement links TRBV5-1 to TRBJ2-1; D is perhaps TRBD1 (6 bases). V lost 4 bases, J lost 6 bases, and 26 bases lay in between. The CDR3 loop spans 18 amino acids. CDR1 and CDR2 (germline): SGHRS, YFSETQ.

The CDR3: CASSREGETEAFF. DNA for the CDR3: TGTGCCAGCAGCCGTGAGGGGGAAACTGAAGCTTTCTTT. The chain carries TRBV7-9 and TRBJ1-1; D is perhaps TRBD1 (6 bases). The length of the CDR3 is 13 residues. V lost 5 bases, J lost 5 bases, and 12 bases lay in between. Germline-derived CDR1 and CDR2 are SEHNR and FQNEAQ (reference sequence).

The gene calls are TRBV5-1 and TRBJ2-7, with D possibly matching TRBD2 (6 bases). V dropped 4 bases and J dropped 1 base, with 9 bases sitting between them. The CDR3 extends over 13 amino acids. CDR1 and CDR2 from the germline V gene are SGHRS and YFSETQ. The CDR3 DNA sequence: TGCGCCAGCAGCCCGGCGGGGTCCTACGAGCAGTACTTC. It yields the protein CASSPAGSYEQYF.

Turning to this clone: Additional DNA sequences in this sample encode the identical CDR3. The chain uses TRBV10-1 and TRBJ1-1; the D is unclear. The CDR3 has 14 amino acids. CDR1 WNHNN and CDR2 SYGVQD come from the germline V gene (reference sequence). Trimming cost V 0 bases and J 1 base, with 6 bases left between them. The CDR3 nucleotides read TGCGCCAGCAGTGAGTCCCCATGGAACACTGAAGCTTTCTTT. It yields the protein CASSESPWNTEAFF.